These 25 T cell receptor beta chains were sequenced from one sample in a study of response to subunit inactivated influenza vaccine. A single record per CDR3 protein comes from TCRdb applying MiXCR to the RT-PCR reads. Of 450,000 to 600,000 distinct CDR3 sequences in the sample, approximately 15% were seen once. This specimen was CD4+ T cells sorted from PBMCs, taken around 25 months after vaccination. These receptors were collected from a man in his fifties or sixties who received an inactivated influenza vaccine.

This clonotype has a count of ten or more. This chain links TRBV20-1 with TRBJ2-3; TRBD2 matches 10 bases. In germline, CDR1 is DFQATT, CDR2 SNEGSKA (reference sequence). The CDR3 is 16 residues long. V was clipped by 0 bases and J by 5 bases; unmatched bases: 8. The CDR3 nucleotides read TGCAGTGCTAGAGATACCCTAGCGGGAGTGGGAGATACGCAGTATTTT. It translates to CSARDTLAGVGDTQYF.

In this sample, this clonotype turned up a few times. J is TRBJ2-7 and V is TRBV7-6; 9 bases fit TRBD1. Germline V gene lookup returns CDR1 SGHVS and CDR2 FNYEAQ. The CDR3 is 15 amino acids. Trimming took 1 base from V and 2 from J; bases not matched to a gene: 3. Written as DNA, the CDR3 is TGTGCCAGCAGCTTAGTAGGACAGGGGACCTACGAGCAGTACTTC. Encoded protein: CASSLVGQGTYEQYF.

This clonotype was counted between two and nine times. The rearrangement links TRBV28 to TRBJ2-4, with 9 bases that match TRBD1. Germline V lookup: CDR1 MDHEN, CDR2 SYDVKM. There are 16 residues in the CDR3. The V segment lost 6 bases and the J segment 1 base; nucleotides outside the gene matches: 7. CDR3 sequence reads: CASSRTGGIAKNIQYF. CDR3 nucleotide sequence: TGTGCCAGCAGCCGCACAGGGGGCATTGCCAAAAACATTCAGTACTTC.

The chain employs TRBV20-1 and TRBJ1-2; 8 bases match TRBD1. CDR3 size: 14 residues. V trimming: 4 bases; J trimming: 4 bases; junction bases outside the gene matches: 8. The germline V gene has CDR1 DFQATT and CDR2 SNEGSKA (reference sequence). CDR3 DNA: TGCAGTGCTACCGACAGGGGCCTTTCCTATGGCTACACCTTC. Amino acid sequence: CSATDRGLSYGYTF.

This clonotype has a count of ten or more. The J gene is TRBJ2-7, the V gene TRBV5-5; TRBD2 matches at 7 bases. J was trimmed by 2 bases and V by 4 bases; bases with no gene match: 12. The germline CDR1 and CDR2 sequences are SGHKS and YYEKEE (reference sequence). This CDR3 is 16 amino acids long. As DNA, the CDR3 is TGTGCCAGCAGCCCCCCCGGGGGGAGAGGGGCCTACGAGCAGTACTTC. Protein sequence: CASSPPGGRGAYEQYF.

The table lists this clonotype with a few counts. The V gene is TRBV20-1, the J gene TRBJ2-7; a weak D match, TRBD2 (5 bases). The CDR3 sequence is 12 residues long. The V and J ends lost 0 bases and 2 bases respectively, with 5 bases between them. Per the germline V gene, CDR1 is DFQATT and CDR2 is SNEGSKA (reference sequence). The chain's CDR3 is CSARDGTYEQYF. The CDR3 coding sequence is TGCAGTGCTAGAGACGGGACCTACGAGCAGTACTTC.

The V and J genes are TRBV6-2 or TRBV6-3 and TRBJ2-3; D gene uncertain. Per germline, CDR1 MNHEY and CDR2 SVGEGT. Trimming pared 6 bases from V and 0 bases from J, leaving 7 bases between. The CDR3 totals 13 residues. The CDR3 DNA reads TGTGCCAGCAGGGGCCCTAGCACAGATACGCAGTATTTT. Translated: CASRGPSTDTQYF.

The chain carries TRBV20-1 and TRBJ2-3, with TRBD2 matching 7 bases. There are 20 residues in the CDR3. Germline V lookup: CDR1 DFQATT, CDR2 SNEGSKA (reference sequence). With 8 bases clipped from V and 0 bases from J, the junction kept 26 bases outside the gene matches. The CDR3 loop reads CSYLPDGRGGVITSTDTQYF. The CDR3 DNA sequence: TGCAGTTACCTCCCTGATGGTCGCGGGGGTGTGATAACTAGCACAGATACGCAGTATTTT.

This clonotype was recorded many times. The chain couples TRBV7-3 to TRBJ2-3; D gene uncertain. V lost 3 bases and J lost 6, with 10 bases in between. Germline CDR1 SGHTA, CDR2 FQGTGA. This CDR3 is built from 13 residues. In nucleotides, the CDR3 is TGTGCCAGCAGCTTCAACCCCCAGGATACGCAGTATTTT. Translation gives CASSFNPQDTQYF.

This clonotype was detected a few times. This chain links TRBV28 with TRBJ1-2; D gene uncertain. The germline CDR1 and CDR2 sequences are MDHEN and SYDVKM. The CDR3 totals 14 residues. The V and J ends lost 1 base and 4 bases respectively, with 10 bases between them. The CDR3 loop reads CASSLFRTTYGYTF. Here the CDR3 DNA reads TGTGCCAGCAGTTTATTCAGGACGACCTATGGCTACACCTTC.

This clonotype came up a few times. This CDR3 reads CASSDRAEAFF. In DNA, the CDR3 is TGTGCCAGCAGTGATCGAGCTGAAGCTTTCTTT. V gene TRBV25-1 combines with J gene TRBJ1-1; D gene unclear. Germline V gene sequence: CDR1 MGHDK, CDR2 SYGVNS. With 3 bases removed from V and 6 bases from J, the gap between germline ends came to 5 bases. The CDR3 has 11 residues.

Comment on this clonotype: This may stem from a read error, because a much larger clone lies one nucleotide away. The CDR3 carries no conserved terminal phenylalanine or tryptophan, so it likely arises from a read error. The V call is TRBV6-5, the J call TRBJ2-1, with D possibly being TRBD1 (6 bases). Trimming stripped 2 bases from V and 4 bases from J, with 12 bases between. The length of the CDR3 is 15 residues. From germline, CDR1 is MNHEY and CDR2 SVGAGI. The CDR3 sequence is CASSYRQAIYNEQFI. In DNA form, the CDR3 reads TGTGCCAGCAGTTACCGACAGGCGATATACAATGAGCAGTTCATC.

The gene calls are TRBV29-1 and TRBJ2-7; 9 positions match TRBD2. V was pared by 6 bases and J by 0 bases, with 9 bases of the junction left unmatched. The CDR3 loop spans 15 amino acids. Germline lookup yields CDR1 SQVTM and CDR2 ANQGSEA. The CDR3 is CSVRGVREGSYEQYF. The CDR3, as DNA: TGCAGCGTCCGAGGGGTGCGGGAGGGCTCCTACGAGCAGTACTTC.

This chain connects TRBV5-5 to TRBJ2-5; tentatively, D is TRBD1 or TRBD2 (6 bases each). Germline V gives CDR1 SGHKS, CDR2 YYEKEE (reference sequence). The ends were cut back, 6 bases at V and 3 bases at J, with 18 bases in the middle. The CDR3 is 15 residues long. CDR3 in DNA: TGTGCCAGCACCATGGAGGGACAAACAGAAGAGACCCAGTACTTC. This gives the protein CASTMEGQTEETQYF.

This chain links TRBV12-3 or TRBV12-4 with TRBJ2-1, with 7 nucleotides matching TRBD2. J lost 8 bases, V lost 6 bases, and 10 bases had no gene match. CDR3 length: 14 amino acids. CDR3 region: CASRPFGRAHEQFF. As DNA, the CDR3 is TGTGCCAGCAGACCGTTTGGGAGGGCCCATGAGCAGTTCTTC.

The V call is TRBV15, the J call TRBJ2-5, with TRBD2 matching 12 bases. V was clipped by 0 bases and J by 4 bases; unmatched bases: 3. CDR1 and CDR2 from the germline V gene are LNHNV and YYDKDF (reference sequence). There are 16 residues in the CDR3. The CDR3 spells CATSRDPSGGAETQYF. The DNA of the CDR3 is TGTGCCACCAGCAGAGATCCTAGCGGGGGGGCAGAGACCCAGTACTTC.

The chain uses TRBV7-2 and TRBJ2-2; unclear D gene. Germline-derived CDR1 and CDR2 are SGHTA and FQGNSA. Trimming pared 5 bases from V and 6 bases from J, leaving 13 bases between. The CDR3 runs 14 residues. CDR3 residues: CASSPRLDPGELFF. The CDR3 nucleotides are TGTGCCAGCAGCCCGAGGCTAGACCCCGGGGAGCTGTTTTTT.

This clonotype was recorded a few times. The chain carries TRBV4-2 and TRBJ2-3; D gene uncertain. Germline V gene lookup returns CDR1 LGHNA and CDR2 YNFKEQ. There are 15 residues in the CDR3. Trimming took off 0 bases at V and 6 bases at J, with 13 bases between the two ends. The CDR3 bases are TGTGCCAGCAGCCAAGATTCAGGCCGACATGATACGCAGTATTTT. Protein product: CASSQDSGRHDTQYF.

This chain links TRBV6-2 or TRBV6-3 with TRBJ1-5; no firm D call. The germline V and J ends were trimmed by 2 bases and 3 bases, with 8 bases remaining between them. The CDR3 consists of 14 residues. Germline CDR1 reads MNHEY; CDR2 reads SVGEGT. The CDR3 nucleotides are TGTGCCAGCAGTTACCGCCAGAACAATCAGCCCCAGCATTTT. Residues: CASSYRQNNQPQHF.

The rearrangement uses TRBV12-3 or TRBV12-4 and TRBJ2-7, with D unclear. The CDR3 length is 13 residues. V lost 8 bases and J lost 1, with 12 bases in between. CDR3 sequence: CASAVPSSYEQYF. DNA of the CDR3: TGTGCCAGCGCGGTCCCCAGTTCCTACGAGCAGTACTTC.

This clonotype was seen many times. This chain uses TRBV29-1 with TRBJ2-5; perhaps TRBD2 as D (5 bases). CDR1 is SQVTM, CDR2 ANQGSEA, per germline. V lost 7 bases and J 4 bases, leaving 13 bases between the germline ends. The CDR3 is 12 residues long. The CDR3 protein is CSATLGIETQYF. DNA of the CDR3: TGCAGCGCGACTCTCGGGATAGAGACCCAGTACTTC. The full variable domain, completed using reference TRBV29-1 and TRBJ2-5, is SAVISQKPSRDICQRGTSLTIQCQVDSQVTMMFWYRQQPGQSLTLIATANQGSEATYESGFVIDKFPISRPNLTFSTLTVSNMSPEDSSIYLCSATLGIETQYFGPGTRLLVL.

V and J are TRBV29-1 and TRBJ1-1; D gene unclear. This CDR3 region has 13 residues. Between the trimmed V and J ends, which lost 8 bases and 2 bases, there was a span of 15 bases. Germline V CDR1 and CDR2: SQVTM, ANQGSEA. DNA of the CDR3: TGCAGCTGGGCCCACCAGACAAACACTGAAGCTTTCTTT. It is translated as CSWAHQTNTEAFF.

The sample holds many counts of this clonotype. V gene TRBV12-3 or TRBV12-4 combines with J gene TRBJ1-2, with D tentatively TRBD1 (5 bases). V was trimmed by 4 bases and J by 4 bases, leaving 10 bases between them. The CDR3 spans 13 residues. CDR3 nucleotides: TGTGCCAGCAGTTCGCAGGGACTCTATGGCTACACCTTC. It is translated as CASSSQGLYGYTF.

This clonotype was observed a few times. The chain carries TRBV27 and TRBJ2-7; tentatively, D is TRBD2 (6 bases). CDR3 size: 14 residues. Per the germline V gene, CDR1 is MNHEY and CDR2 is SMNVEV (reference sequence). V lost 5 bases to trimming and J lost 6 bases, with 17 bases between them. CDR3 DNA sequence: TGTGCCAGCAGTGCGCGGGGAGAGCGAACCGAGCAGTACTTC. This encodes CASSARGERTEQYF.

At least ten counts were recorded for this clonotype. The V call is TRBV5-1, the J call TRBJ2-7; 7 nucleotides match TRBD1. Germline values: CDR1 SGHRS, CDR2 YFSETQ. The CDR3 has 14 residues. V shed 2 bases, J shed 4 bases, and the junction held 6 bases outside the gene matches. The CDR3 spells CASSLTGVEYEQYF. The CDR3 region has the DNA TGCGCCAGCAGCTTAACAGGGGTGGAGTACGAGCAGTACTTC.